The clone carrying this T cell receptor (beta chain) has ten or more counts. Its antigen is unknown. When ophthalmopathy did not progress within 18 months, Graves' hyperthyroidism was considered stable. These data are taken from a study of T cells in Graves' hyperthyroidism and ophthalmopathy. General study results and limits: Blood also held most thyroid clonotypes expanded beyond 0.001.

TCR beta CDR3 regions were amplified from RNA. The primer set for the first-round RT-PCR of the TCR CDR3 was HTBI. A single record per CDR3 protein comes from TCRdb applying MiXCR to the multiplex PCR reads. The sample records over 150,000 distinct CDR3 sequences, around a sixth being singletons. The V gene's germline CDR1 is SGHTA and CDR2 FQGTGA. The CDR3 length is 17 residues. Losses at the gene ends were 4 bases for V and 6 bases for J; bases not matched to a gene: 8. Material for sequencing was blood. This chain uses TRBV7-3 with TRBJ2-3; 15 bases align to TRBD2. This clonotype was obtained from a woman between 50 and 59 years old with Graves' hyperthyroidism. The CDR3 protein is CASSSPGTSGRRDTQYF. The CDR3 nucleotides read TGTGCCAGCAGCTCCCCCGGGACTAGCGGGAGGAGGGATACGCAGTATTTT.